Listed below are T cell receptor beta chains from one sample, sequenced in a study of T cell responses to AZD1222 COVID-19 vaccine. Libraries were prepared by immunoSEQ multiplex PCR; TCRdb keeps only in-frame clonotypes and omits some of them. The sample carries around 110,000 clones, 90% recorded once. Sequenced here: peripheral blood, sampled 28 days after the second AZD1222 dose. The source of these receptors is an adult who received the AZD1222 COVID-19 vaccine. CDR3s include the opening cysteine and the closing phenylalanine or tryptophan. D genes are given only for firm matches. Size is omitted from some rows. Given values are once, few, many or a class for expanded clones.

CDR3 protein: CASSYTGVGQETQYF; CDR3 DNA: TGTGCCAGCAGTTACACGGGGGTAGGACAAGAGACCCAGTACTTC; D gene: -; V gene: TRBV6-6; J gene: TRBJ2-5; clone size: -
CDR3 protein: CASNPGGPYSGNTIYF; CDR3 DNA: TGTGCCAGCAACCCCGGGGGGCCCTACTCTGGAAACACCATATATTTT; D gene: -; V gene: TRBV19; J gene: TRBJ1-3; clone size: -
CDR3 protein: CASSLMAAQETQYF; CDR3 DNA: TGTGCCAGCAGCTTAATGGCGGCACAAGAGACCCAGTACTTC; D gene: -; V gene: TRBV7-2; J gene: TRBJ2-5; clone size: once
CDR3 protein: CASSIAPSGAQYF; CDR3 DNA: TGTGCCAGTAGTATAGCCCCCTCCGGGGCCCAGTACTTC; D gene: -; V gene: TRBV19; J gene: TRBJ2-5; clone size: -
CDR3 protein: CASTRLSGNTIYF; CDR3 DNA: TGTGCCAGCACGCGACTTTCTGGAAACACCATATATTTT; D gene: -; V gene: TRBV2; J gene: TRBJ1-3; clone size: -
CDR3 protein: CASSSTGIWDTEAFF; CDR3 DNA: TGTGCCAGCAGCTCGACAGGGATATGGGACACTGAAGCTTTCTTT; D gene: TRBD1; V gene: TRBV5-6; J gene: TRBJ1-1; clone size: -
CDR3 protein: CASRAASYNEQFF; CDR3 DNA: TGTGCCAGCAGGGCCGCCAGCTACAATGAGCAGTTCTTC; D gene: -; V gene: TRBV2; J gene: TRBJ2-1; clone size: -
CDR3 protein: CASSLQGGVGTEAFF; CDR3 DNA: TGTGCCAGCAGCTTACAGGGGGGAGTGGGCACTGAAGCTTTCTTT; D gene: TRBD1; V gene: TRBV7-2; J gene: TRBJ1-1; clone size: -
CDR3 protein: CASSLQETQYF; CDR3 DNA: TGTGCCAGCTCACTTCAGGAGACCCAGTACTTC; D gene: -; V gene: TRBV18; J gene: TRBJ2-5; clone size: -
CDR3 protein: CASSLAGGPYEQYF; CDR3 DNA: TGTGCCAGCAGCTTGGCCGGGGGCCCCTACGAGCAGTACTTC; D gene: -; V gene: TRBV9; J gene: TRBJ2-7; clone size: -
CDR3 protein: CASSPIWQGQAYTQYF; CDR3 DNA: TGTGCCAGCTCACCAATCTGGCAGGGCCAGGCCTATACGCAGTATTTT; D gene: -; V gene: TRBV18; J gene: TRBJ2-3; clone size: -
CDR3 protein: CAIGGGNEQYF; CDR3 DNA: TGTGCCATCGGAGGAGGCAACGAGCAGTACTTC; D gene: -; V gene: TRBV10-3; J gene: TRBJ2-7; clone size: -
CDR3 protein: CASSQAPDGSYEQYF; CDR3 DNA: TGCGCCAGCAGCCAAGCCCCGGATGGGTCCTACGAGCAGTACTTC; D gene: -; V gene: TRBV4-3; J gene: TRBJ2-7; clone size: -
CDR3 protein: CASSYGPGAGNTIYF; CDR3 DNA: TGTGCCAGCAGTTATGGCCCTGGAGCGGGAAACACCATATATTTT; D gene: -; V gene: TRBV6-2/TRBV6-3; J gene: TRBJ1-3; clone size: -
CDR3 protein: CAWSPGTAGNTIYF; CDR3 DNA: TGTGCCTGGAGCCCGGGAACGGCTGGAAACACCATATATTTT; D gene: -; V gene: TRBV30; J gene: TRBJ1-3; clone size: -
CDR3 protein: CSVEDPGTSGGARTGELFF; CDR3 DNA: TGCAGCGTTGAAGATCCCGGGACTAGCGGGGGGGCCAGAACCGGGGAGCTGTTTTTT; D gene: TRBD2; V gene: TRBV29-1; J gene: TRBJ2-2; clone size: -